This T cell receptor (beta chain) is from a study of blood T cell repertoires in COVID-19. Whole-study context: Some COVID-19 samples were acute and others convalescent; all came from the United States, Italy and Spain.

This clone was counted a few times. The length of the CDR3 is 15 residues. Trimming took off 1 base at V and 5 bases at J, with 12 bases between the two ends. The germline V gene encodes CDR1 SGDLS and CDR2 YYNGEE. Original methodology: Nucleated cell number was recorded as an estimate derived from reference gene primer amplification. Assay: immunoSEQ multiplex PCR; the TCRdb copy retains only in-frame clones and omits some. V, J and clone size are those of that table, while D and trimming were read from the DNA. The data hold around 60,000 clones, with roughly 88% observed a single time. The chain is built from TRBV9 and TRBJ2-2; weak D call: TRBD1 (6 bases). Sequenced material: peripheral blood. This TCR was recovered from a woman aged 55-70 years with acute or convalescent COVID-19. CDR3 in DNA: TGTGCCAGCAGCGTACTGTCAGGGGCGACCGGGGAGCTGTTTTTT. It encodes CASSVLSGATGELFF.